This T cell receptor (beta chain) is from a study of response to subunit inactivated influenza vaccine. CDR3 length: 15 amino acids. Trimming took off 0 bases at V and 5 bases at J, with 8 bases between the two ends. Germline CDR1 is MNHEY and CDR2 is SVGAGI. Each CDR3 protein gets one entry after TCRdb re-called the RT-PCR reads with MiXCR. The top ten clones hold 1.5% to 2% of a sample with around 520,000 distinct CDR3 sequences, roughly 25% of them seen once. Findings of the study overall: The authors suggested that every seasonal influenza vaccination recruits few new T cells.

This clonotype was detected once. As yet, its antigen is unknown. The rearrangement uses TRBV6-5 and TRBJ1-6, with a tentative D call TRBD1 (5 bases). The TCR was taken from a man over 45 who received an inactivated influenza vaccine. The sequenced sample was CD4+ T cells sorted from PBMCs, obtained around 5 days after vaccination. DNA for the CDR3: TGTGCCAGCAGTTACTCGGGGGGGAATAATTCACCCCTCCACTTT. Amino acid sequence: CASSYSGGNNSPLHF.